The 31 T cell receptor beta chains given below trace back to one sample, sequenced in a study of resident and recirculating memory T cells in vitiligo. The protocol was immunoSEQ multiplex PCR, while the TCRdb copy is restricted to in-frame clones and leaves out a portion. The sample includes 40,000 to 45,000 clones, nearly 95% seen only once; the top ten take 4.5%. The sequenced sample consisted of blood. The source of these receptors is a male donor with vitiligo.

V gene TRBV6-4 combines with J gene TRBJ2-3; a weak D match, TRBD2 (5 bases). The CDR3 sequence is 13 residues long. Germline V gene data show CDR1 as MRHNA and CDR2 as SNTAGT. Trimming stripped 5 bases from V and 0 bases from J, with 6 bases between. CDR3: CASSRTSTDTQYF. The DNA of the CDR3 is TGTGCCAGCAGTAGGACTAGCACAGATACGCAGTATTTT.

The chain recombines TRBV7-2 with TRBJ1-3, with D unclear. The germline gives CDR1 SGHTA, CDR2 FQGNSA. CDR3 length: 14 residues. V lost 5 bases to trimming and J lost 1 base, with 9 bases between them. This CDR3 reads CASSAGGSGNTIYF. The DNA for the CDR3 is TGTGCCAGCAGCGCTGGAGGGTCTGGAAACACCATATATTTT. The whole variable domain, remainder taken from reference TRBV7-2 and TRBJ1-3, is GAGVSQSPSNKVTEKGKDVELRCDPISGHTALYWYRQSLGQGLEFLIYFQGNSAPDKSGLPSDRFSAERTGGSVSTLTIQRTQQEDSAVYLCASSAGGSGNTIYFGEGSWLTVV.

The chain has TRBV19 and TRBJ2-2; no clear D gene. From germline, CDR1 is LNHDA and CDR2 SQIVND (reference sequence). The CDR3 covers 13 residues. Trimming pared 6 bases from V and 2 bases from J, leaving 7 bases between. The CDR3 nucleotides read TGTGCCAGTAGACTATCCAACACCGGGGAGCTGTTTTTT. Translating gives CASRLSNTGELFF.

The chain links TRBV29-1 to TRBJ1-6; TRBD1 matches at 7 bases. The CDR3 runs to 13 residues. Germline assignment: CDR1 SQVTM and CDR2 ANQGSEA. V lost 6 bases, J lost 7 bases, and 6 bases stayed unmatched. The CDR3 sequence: CSVADRRNSPLHF. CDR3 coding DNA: TGCAGCGTCGCGGACAGGAGAAATTCACCCCTCCACTTT.

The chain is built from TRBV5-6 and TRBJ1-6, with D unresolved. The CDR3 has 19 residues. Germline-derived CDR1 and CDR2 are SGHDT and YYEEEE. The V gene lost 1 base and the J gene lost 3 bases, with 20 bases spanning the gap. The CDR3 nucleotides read TGTGCCAGCAGCTTGAATCCGGATTTCGAAGACAACTATAATTCACCCCTCCACTTT. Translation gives CASSLNPDFEDNYNSPLHF.

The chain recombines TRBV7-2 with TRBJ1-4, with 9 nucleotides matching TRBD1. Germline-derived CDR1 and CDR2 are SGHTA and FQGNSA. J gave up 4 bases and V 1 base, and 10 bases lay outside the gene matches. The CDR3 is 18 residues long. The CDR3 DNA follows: TGTGCCAGCAGCTTAGAGTCAGCGGGACAGGGCTATAATGAAAAACTGTTTTTT. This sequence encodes CASSLESAGQGYNEKLFF.

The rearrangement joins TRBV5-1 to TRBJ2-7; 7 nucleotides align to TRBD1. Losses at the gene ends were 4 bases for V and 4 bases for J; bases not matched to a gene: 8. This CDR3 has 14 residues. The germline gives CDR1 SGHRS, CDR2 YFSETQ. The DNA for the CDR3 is TGCGCCAGCAGCCCGGACGGGACAGTTTACGAGCAGTACTTC. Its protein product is CASSPDGTVYEQYF.

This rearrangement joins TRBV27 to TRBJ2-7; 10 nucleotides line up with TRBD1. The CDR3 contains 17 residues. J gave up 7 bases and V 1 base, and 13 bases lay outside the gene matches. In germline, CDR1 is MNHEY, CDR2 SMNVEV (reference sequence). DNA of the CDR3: TGTGCCAGCAGTTTATTATTCCGCGGGACAGGGGCGCGGGAGCAGTACTTC. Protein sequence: CASSLLFRGTGAREQYF.

CDR3 protein: CASSLRVDTQYF. CDR3 DNA: TGTGCCAGCAGCTTACGCGTTGATACGCAGTATTTT. This rearrangement joins TRBV7-2 to TRBJ2-3; D is ambiguous. V was shortened by 2 bases and J by 6 bases, with 6 bases between the two germline ends. CDR1 SGHTA and CDR2 FQGNSA come from the germline V gene. The CDR3 consists of 12 residues.

CDR3 residues: CASSGGGPDTGELFF. The CDR3 coding sequence is TGTGCCAGCAGCGGCGGGGGGCCTGACACCGGGGAGCTGTTTTTT. V is TRBV5-4 and J is TRBJ2-2, with 8 bases matching TRBD2. CDR1 and CDR2 from the germline V gene are SGHNT and YYREEE (reference sequence). J lost 3 bases, V lost 4 bases, and 5 bases had no gene match. The CDR3 spans 15 residues.

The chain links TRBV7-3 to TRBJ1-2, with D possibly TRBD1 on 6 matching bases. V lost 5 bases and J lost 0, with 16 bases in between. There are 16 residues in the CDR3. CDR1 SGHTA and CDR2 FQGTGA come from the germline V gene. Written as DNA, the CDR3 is TGTGCCAGCAGCCAAGGGGGGGCAGCACCTAACTATGGCTACACCTTC. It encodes CASSQGGAAPNYGYTF.

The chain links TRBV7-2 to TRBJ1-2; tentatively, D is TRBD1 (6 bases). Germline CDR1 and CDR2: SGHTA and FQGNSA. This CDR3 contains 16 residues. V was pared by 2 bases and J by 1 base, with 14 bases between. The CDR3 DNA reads TGTGCCAGCAGCTTATTGGGGCAGGGGATTAACTATGGCTACACCTTC. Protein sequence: CASSLLGQGINYGYTF.

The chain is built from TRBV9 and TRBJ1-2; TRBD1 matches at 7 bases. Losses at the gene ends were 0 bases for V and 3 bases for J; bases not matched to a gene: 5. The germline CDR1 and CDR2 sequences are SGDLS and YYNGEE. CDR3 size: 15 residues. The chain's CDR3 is CASSVEVRGDYGYTF. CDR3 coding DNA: TGTGCCAGCAGCGTAGAAGTCAGGGGGGACTATGGCTACACCTTC.

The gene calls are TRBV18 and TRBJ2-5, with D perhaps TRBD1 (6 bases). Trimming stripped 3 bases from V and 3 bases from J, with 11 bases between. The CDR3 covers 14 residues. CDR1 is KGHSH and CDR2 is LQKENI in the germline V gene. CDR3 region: CASSPLRGKETQYF. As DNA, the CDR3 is TGTGCCAGCTCACCGCTCAGGGGTAAAGAGACCCAGTACTTC.

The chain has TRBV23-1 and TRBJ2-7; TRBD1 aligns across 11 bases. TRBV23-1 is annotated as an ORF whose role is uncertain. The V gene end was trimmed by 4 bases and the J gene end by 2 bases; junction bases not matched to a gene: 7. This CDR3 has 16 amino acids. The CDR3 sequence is CASSRLDRGPAYEQYF. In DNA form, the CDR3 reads TGCGCCAGCAGTCGCCTGGACAGGGGGCCTGCCTACGAGCAGTACTTC.

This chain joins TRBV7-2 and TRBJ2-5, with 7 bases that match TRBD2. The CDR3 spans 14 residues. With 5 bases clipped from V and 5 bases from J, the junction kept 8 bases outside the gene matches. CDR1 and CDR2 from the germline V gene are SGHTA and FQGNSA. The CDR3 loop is CASSERGWVETQYF. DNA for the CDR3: TGTGCCAGCAGCGAGCGGGGTTGGGTCGAGACCCAGTACTTC.

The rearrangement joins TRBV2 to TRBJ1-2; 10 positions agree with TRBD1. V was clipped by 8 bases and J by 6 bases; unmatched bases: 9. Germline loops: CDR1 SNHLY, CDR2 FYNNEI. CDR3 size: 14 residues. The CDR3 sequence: CASARGGTGDGYTF. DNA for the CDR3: TGTGCCAGCGCACGTGGCGGGACAGGGGATGGCTACACCTTC. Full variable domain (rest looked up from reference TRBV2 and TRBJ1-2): EPEVTQTPSHQVTQMGQEVILRCVPISNHLYFYWYRQILGQKVEFLVSFYNNEISEKSEIFDDQFSVERPDGSNFTLKIRSTKLEDSAMYFCASARGGTGDGYTFGSGTRLTVV.

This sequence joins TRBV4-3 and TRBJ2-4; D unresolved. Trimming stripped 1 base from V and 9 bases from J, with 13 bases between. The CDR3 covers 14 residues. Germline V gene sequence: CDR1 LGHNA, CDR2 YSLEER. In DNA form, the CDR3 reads TGCGCCAGCAGCCAAGCGAGTGGGCTCGGCATTCAGTACTTC. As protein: CASSQASGLGIQYF.

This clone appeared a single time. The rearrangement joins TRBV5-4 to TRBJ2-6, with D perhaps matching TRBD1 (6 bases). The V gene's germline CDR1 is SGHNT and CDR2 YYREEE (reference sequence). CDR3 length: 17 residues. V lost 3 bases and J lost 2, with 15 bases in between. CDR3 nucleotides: TGTGCCAGCAGCTCAAATAAGAACAGGGCTGGGGCCAACGTCCTGACTTTC. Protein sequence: CASSSNKNRAGANVLTF.

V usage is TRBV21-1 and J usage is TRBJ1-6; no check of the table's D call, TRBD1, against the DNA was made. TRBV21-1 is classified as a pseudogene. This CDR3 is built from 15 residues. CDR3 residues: CASSKWNRTNSPLHF. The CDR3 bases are TGTGCCAGCAGCAAATGGAACAGGACGAATTCACCCCTCCACTTT.

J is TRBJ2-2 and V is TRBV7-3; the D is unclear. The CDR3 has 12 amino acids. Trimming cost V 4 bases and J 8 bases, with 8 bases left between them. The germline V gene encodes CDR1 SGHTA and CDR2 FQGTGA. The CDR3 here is CASSSLMGELFF. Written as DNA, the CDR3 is TGTGCCAGCAGCTCCCTAATGGGGGAGCTGTTTTTT.

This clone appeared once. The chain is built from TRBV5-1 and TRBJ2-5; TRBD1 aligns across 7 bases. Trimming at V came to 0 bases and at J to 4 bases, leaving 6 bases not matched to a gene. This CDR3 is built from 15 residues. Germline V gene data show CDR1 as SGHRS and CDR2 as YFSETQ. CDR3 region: CASSLGVDRSETQYF. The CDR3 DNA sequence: TGCGCCAGCAGCTTGGGGGTGGACAGGTCAGAGACCCAGTACTTC.

In DNA, the CDR3 is TGTGCCAGCAGCTTCACAGGGGGCGCAGGCGAGACCCAGTACTTC. Amino acids: CASSFTGGAGETQYF. The V gene is TRBV11-3, the J gene TRBJ2-5, with 9 bases matching TRBD1. With 3 bases clipped from V and 5 bases from J, the junction kept 7 bases outside the gene matches. Per germline, CDR1 SGHNT and CDR2 YENEEA. This CDR3 is built from 15 residues.

CDR3: CASSTAGGMNTGELFF. DNA of the CDR3: TGTGCCAGCAGTACCGCAGGGGGGATGAACACCGGGGAGCTGTTTTTT. This chain joins TRBV7-3 and TRBJ2-2; possibly TRBD1 for D (7 bases). With 6 bases removed from V and 1 base from J, the gap between germline ends came to 15 bases. Per germline, CDR1 SGHTA and CDR2 FQGTGA. There are 16 residues in the CDR3.

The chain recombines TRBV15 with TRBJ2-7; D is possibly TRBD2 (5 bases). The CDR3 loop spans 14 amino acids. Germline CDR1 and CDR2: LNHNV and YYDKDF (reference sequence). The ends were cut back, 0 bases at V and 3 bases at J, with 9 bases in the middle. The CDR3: CATSRDGGLYEQYF. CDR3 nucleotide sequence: TGTGCCACCAGCAGAGACGGCGGACTCTACGAGCAGTACTTC.

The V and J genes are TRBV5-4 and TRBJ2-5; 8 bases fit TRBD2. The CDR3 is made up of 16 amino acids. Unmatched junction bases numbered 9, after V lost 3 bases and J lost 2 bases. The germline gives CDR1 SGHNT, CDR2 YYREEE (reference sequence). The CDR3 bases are TGTGCCAGCAGCTCTTCCGCGGGGGGCCCGCAAGAGACCCAGTACTTC. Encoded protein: CASSSSAGGPQETQYF.

In DNA, the CDR3 is TGTGCCAGCAGCCCGACCGACAGGGGGTTCGGCCACGAGCAGTACTTC. Translated: CASSPTDRGFGHEQYF. The chain combines TRBV14 with TRBJ2-7; 9 bases fit TRBD1. The junction had 12 bases not matched to a gene; V was cut back by 4 bases and J by 5 bases. Germline CDR1 reads SGHDN; CDR2 reads FVKESK. This CDR3 region has 16 residues.

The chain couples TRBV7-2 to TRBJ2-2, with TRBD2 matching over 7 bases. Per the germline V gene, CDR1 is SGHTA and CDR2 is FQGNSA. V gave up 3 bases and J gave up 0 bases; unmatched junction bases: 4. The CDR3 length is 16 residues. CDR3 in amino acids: CASSFVAGANTGELFF. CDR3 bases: TGTGCCAGCAGCTTCGTTGCGGGGGCGAACACCGGGGAGCTGTTTTTT. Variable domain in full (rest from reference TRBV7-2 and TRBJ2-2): GAGVSQSPSNKVTEKGKDVELRCDPISGHTALYWYRQSLGQGLEFLIYFQGNSAPDKSGLPSDRFSAERTGGSVSTLTIQRTQQEDSAVYLCASSFVAGANTGELFFGEGSRLTVL.

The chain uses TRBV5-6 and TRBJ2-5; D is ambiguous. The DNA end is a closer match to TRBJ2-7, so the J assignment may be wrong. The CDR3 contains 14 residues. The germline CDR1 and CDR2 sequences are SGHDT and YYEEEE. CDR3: CASSLWVSNYEQYF. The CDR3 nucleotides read TGTGCCAGCAGCTTGTGGGTAAGCAACTACGAGCAGTACTTC.

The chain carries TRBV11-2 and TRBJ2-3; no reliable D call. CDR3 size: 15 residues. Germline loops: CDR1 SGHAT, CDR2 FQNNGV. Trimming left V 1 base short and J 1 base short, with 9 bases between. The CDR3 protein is CASSLAVSGTDTQYF. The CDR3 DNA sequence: TGTGCCAGCAGCTTAGCTGTCTCGGGCACAGATACGCAGTATTTT.

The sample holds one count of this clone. The CDR3 here is CASSLGTSGGRDEQFF. In nucleotides, the CDR3 is TGTGCCAGCAGCTTGGGGACTAGCGGGGGCAGAGATGAGCAGTTCTTC. This chain joins TRBV7-8 and TRBJ2-1; TRBD2 aligns across 14 bases. CDR3 length: 16 amino acids. Per germline, CDR1 SGHVS and CDR2 FQNEAQ. Trimming took 3 bases from V and 8 from J; bases not matched to a gene: 6.